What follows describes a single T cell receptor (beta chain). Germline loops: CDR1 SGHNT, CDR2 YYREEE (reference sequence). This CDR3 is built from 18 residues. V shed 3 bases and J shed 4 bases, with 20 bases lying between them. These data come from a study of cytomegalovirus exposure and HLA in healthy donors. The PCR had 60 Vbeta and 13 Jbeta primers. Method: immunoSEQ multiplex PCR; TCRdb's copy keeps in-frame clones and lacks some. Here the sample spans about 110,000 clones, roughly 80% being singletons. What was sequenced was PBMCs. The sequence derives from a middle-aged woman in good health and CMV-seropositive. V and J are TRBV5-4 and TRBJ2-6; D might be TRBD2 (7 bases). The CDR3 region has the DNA TGTGCCAGCAGCTGGGGGCGGGGAGGGGGAATCGGGGCCAACGTCCTGACTTTC. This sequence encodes CASSWGRGGGIGANVLTF.